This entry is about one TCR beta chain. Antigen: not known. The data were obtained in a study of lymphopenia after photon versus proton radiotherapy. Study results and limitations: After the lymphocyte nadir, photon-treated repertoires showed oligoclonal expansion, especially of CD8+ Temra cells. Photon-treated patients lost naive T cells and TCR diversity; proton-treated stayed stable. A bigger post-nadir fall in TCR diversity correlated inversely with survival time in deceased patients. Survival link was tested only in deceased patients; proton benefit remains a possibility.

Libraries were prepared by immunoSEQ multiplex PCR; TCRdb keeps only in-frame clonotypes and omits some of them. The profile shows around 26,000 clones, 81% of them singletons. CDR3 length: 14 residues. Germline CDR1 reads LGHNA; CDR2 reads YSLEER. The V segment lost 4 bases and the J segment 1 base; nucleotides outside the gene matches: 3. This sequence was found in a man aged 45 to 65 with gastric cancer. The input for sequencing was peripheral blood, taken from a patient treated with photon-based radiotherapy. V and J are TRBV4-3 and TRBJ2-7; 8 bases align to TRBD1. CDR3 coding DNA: TGCGCCAGCAGCCTAAGGACAGGGTCCTACGAGCAGTACTTC. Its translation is CASSLRTGSYEQYF.